This T cell receptor beta chain was observed in a study of shared clonotypes between healthy human individuals. Roughly 200 ng DNA, tens of thousands of T cell genomes, went into each sorted-subset replicate PCR. Sequencing was performed with immunoSEQ multiplex PCR; in TCRdb, only in-frame clones are kept and a portion is missing. The profile shows 2,500,000 or so clones, around 93% of them singletons. The ends were cut back, 1 base at V and 3 bases at J, with 9 bases in the middle. Germline lookup yields CDR1 SGHDN and CDR2 FVKESK. CDR3 size: 14 residues. The chain employs TRBV14 and TRBJ2-5; D is unclear. The sequencing input was naive CD4+ T cells from PBMCs. Subset here: CD45RA+ positively selected. The receptor was derived from a man aged 18-30 years in good health. Some clones in this sample may be carry-over from other donors' samples. CDR3 sequence reads: CASSQVSLEETQYF. The CDR3 DNA reads TGTGCCAGCAGCCAAGTCTCACTGGAAGAGACCCAGTACTTC.